These 2 T cell receptor beta chains share one sample of origin, sequenced in a study of cytomegalovirus exposure and HLA in healthy donors (dated by TCRdb to the late 2010s). The library relied on the immunoSEQ multiplex PCR assay. The multiplex PCR relied on a mix of 60 forward primers for TCR Vbeta segments and 13 reverse primers for TCR Jbeta segments. TCRdb took this table from immuneACCESS and kept in-frame rearrangements with V and J called. Such tables lack part of the clones; where checked against another copy, unresolved V genes explain under half of the gap, and the rest is unexplained. A total of 150,000 to 200,000 clones appear in this sample, 80% of them only once. In total, the top ten clones hold approximately 15% of the sample. Sequencing input: PBMCs. These receptors all come from a woman aged 40 to 50 in good health and CMV-seronegative.

The V call is TRBV7-9, the J call TRBJ2-5, with D tentatively TRBD1 (5 bases). This CDR3 is 15 amino acids long. The germline CDR1 and CDR2 sequences are SEHNR and FQNEAQ (reference sequence). Trimming shortened V by 2 bases and J by 9 bases, and 19 bases separated the two germline ends. The CDR3 DNA follows: TGTGCCAGCAGCTTAAACGCAGGGTACCAAATCGCCCAGTACTTC. Protein: CASSLNAGYQIAQYF.

The chain employs TRBV28 and TRBJ2-7; 10 positions agree with TRBD1. This CDR3 is 15 amino acids long. V shed 10 bases, J shed 2 bases, and the junction held 11 bases outside the gene matches. Looked up from germline, CDR1 is MDHEN and CDR2 is SYDVKM. CDR3 protein: CATDTLGTGAYEQYF. DNA of the CDR3: TGTGCCACTGACACCCTCGGGACAGGGGCCTACGAGCAGTACTTC. The whole variable domain, remainder taken from reference TRBV28 and TRBJ2-7, is DVKVTQSSRYLVKRTGEKVFLECVQDMDHENMFWYRQDPGLGLRLIYFSYDVKMKEKGDIPEGYSVSREKKERFSLILESASTNQTSMYLCATDTLGTGAYEQYFGPGTRLTVT.